These 24 T cell receptor beta chains were sequenced from one sample in a study of molecular identifiers for immune sequencing clone quantification. A single record per CDR3 protein comes from TCRdb applying MiXCR to the PCR reads. The table lists hundreds of thousands of distinct CDR3 sequences, 25% of them singletons. The sample taken for sequencing was naive CD8+ T cells from blood, with Jurkat cell RNA spiked in. Subset defined: FACS-sorted CD8+CD4-CCR7+CD45RA+ naive T cells. These receptors were taken from a human donor in good health. Some libraries in this study had Jurkat cell RNA spiked in.

This clonotype was recorded at least ten times. This chain joins TRBV10-3 and TRBJ1-5; D ambiguous. CDR1 and CDR2 from the germline V gene are ENHRY and SYGVKD. The V gene lost 2 bases and the J gene lost 4 bases, with 6 bases spanning the gap. This CDR3 spans 13 amino acids. CDR3 residues: CAISEGQNQPQHF. DNA of the CDR3: TGTGCCATCAGTGAGGGGCAGAATCAGCCCCAGCATTTT.

Many counts were recorded for this clonotype. The chain links TRBV7-9 to TRBJ2-3, with D possibly TRBD2 on 8 matching bases. Germline CDR1 and CDR2: SEHNR and FQNEAQ (reference sequence). This CDR3 has 16 amino acids. The ends were cut back, 3 bases at V and 3 bases at J, with 16 bases in the middle. CDR3: CASSLRGQRGTDTQYF. CDR3 coding DNA: TGTGCCAGCAGCTTGAGGGGACAGCGGGGGACAGATACGCAGTATTTT.

Regarding this clonotype: Mismatch with germline at one junction end may stem from a read error. The V gene is TRBV28, the J gene TRBJ2-7; possible D gene TRBD2, 6 bases. Germline CDR1 is MDHEN and CDR2 is SYDVKM. CDR3 length: 13 residues. Here the CDR3 DNA reads TGTGCCGGCATCGGGGGTCGGACCTACGAGCGGTACTTC. It yields the protein CAGIGGRTYERYF.

This clonotype was observed many times. The chain couples TRBV29-1 to TRBJ2-3; D perhaps matches TRBD1 (5 bases). The CDR3 contains 14 residues. Germline loops: CDR1 SQVTM, CDR2 ANQGSEA. The V and J ends lost 0 bases and 5 bases respectively, with 12 bases between them. As DNA, the CDR3 is TGCAGCGTTGAAGATGAAGGGGTGCTAGATACGCAGTATTTT. This codes for CSVEDEGVLDTQYF.

The table lists this clonotype with a few counts. The chain carries TRBV7-7 and TRBJ2-7; weak D call: TRBD2 (5 bases). V was cut by 5 bases and J by 5 bases, with 22 bases left in between. From germline, CDR1 is SSHAT and CDR2 FNYEAQ (reference sequence). There are 16 residues in the CDR3. The chain's CDR3 is CASSPIMRPGFNEQYF. Here the CDR3 DNA reads TGTGCCAGCAGCCCGATTATGAGGCCGGGGTTCAACGAGCAGTACTTC.

This clonotype was detected many times. This chain links TRBV7-2 with TRBJ2-7; D uncertain. V was pared by 5 bases and J by 0 bases, with 20 bases between. The CDR3 covers 17 residues. Germline V gene data show CDR1 as SGHTA and CDR2 as FQGNSA. In DNA form, the CDR3 reads TGTGCCAGCAGCCCCGCCCAGGTTGCGAAGAGCTCCTACGAGCAGTACTTC. This encodes CASSPAQVAKSSYEQYF.

This clonotype was observed a few times. J is TRBJ2-7 and V is TRBV27; 10 nucleotides agree with TRBD1. Germline V lookup: CDR1 MNHEY, CDR2 SMNVEV (reference sequence). V trimming: 6 bases; J trimming: 3 bases; junction bases outside the gene matches: 5. This CDR3 contains 14 residues. The CDR3 is CASRYGQGGYEQYF. The CDR3 bases are TGTGCCAGCAGATATGGACAGGGGGGCTACGAGCAGTACTTC.

The V and J genes are TRBV7-9 and TRBJ2-5, with TRBD2 matching 9 bases. J lost 4 bases, V lost 3 bases, and 6 bases had no gene match. Per germline, CDR1 SEHNR and CDR2 FQNEAQ (reference sequence). The CDR3 extends over 15 amino acids. The CDR3 protein is CASSLASGNPETQYF. CDR3 in DNA: TGTGCCAGCAGCTTGGCTAGCGGGAACCCAGAGACCCAGTACTTC. Variable domain in full (rest from reference TRBV7-9 and TRBJ2-5): DTGVSQNPRHKITKRGQNVTFRCDPISEHNRLYWYRQTLGQGPEFLTYFQNEAQLEKSRLLSDRFSAERPKGSFSTLEIQRTEQGDSAMYLCASSLASGNPETQYFGPGTRLLVL.

To note about this clonotype: Just one base apart from a much larger clone, this may be a read error. This chain links TRBV12-3 or TRBV12-4 with TRBJ1-1, with TRBD1 matching over 8 bases. The CDR3 spans 15 residues. The CDR3 loop reads CASSQTGGRDTEAIF. CDR3 coding DNA: TGTGCCAGCAGTCAAACAGGGGGACGAGACACTGAAGCTATCTTT.

This clonotype was counted only a few times. The chain links TRBV12-3 or TRBV12-4 to TRBJ2-3; 10 bases line up with TRBD2. This CDR3 spans 18 amino acids. V lost 3 bases, J lost 3 bases, and 12 bases stayed unmatched. CDR3 in amino acids: CASSFRLTEREGTDTQYF. The CDR3 DNA sequence: TGTGCCAGCAGTTTTCGCCTAACGGAGCGGGAGGGGACAGATACGCAGTATTTT.

This clonotype was observed at least ten times. V usage is TRBV29-1 and J usage is TRBJ1-2; weak D call: TRBD1 (5 bases). Germline CDR1 is SQVTM and CDR2 is ANQGSEA. The CDR3 has 16 amino acids. V lost 5 bases and J lost 3, with 22 bases in between. CDR3 coding DNA: TGCAGCGTTCTCCCATTAGTGGAACAGGAATACTATGGCTACACCTTC. Its protein is CSVLPLVEQEYYGYTF.

The chain combines TRBV5-4 with TRBJ1-2, with 7 bases lining up with TRBD1. V was pared by 4 bases and J by 7 bases, with 4 bases of the junction left unmatched. The CDR3 has 12 residues. The germline CDR1 and CDR2 sequences are SGHNT and YYREEE (reference sequence). The CDR3 is CASSGDSPGYTF. The CDR3, as DNA: TGTGCCAGCAGCGGGGACAGCCCTGGCTACACCTTC. The variable domain in full, with the rest retrieved from reference TRBV5-4 and TRBJ1-2, is ETGVTQSPTHLIKTRGQQVTLRCSSQSGHNTVSWYQQALGQGPQFIFQYYREEENGRGNFPPRFSGLQFPNYSSELNVNALELDDSALYLCASSGDSPGYTFGSGTRLTVV.

The rearrangement uses TRBV27 and TRBJ2-7, with 7 nucleotides matching TRBD2. V was clipped by 6 bases and J by 4 bases; unmatched bases: 12. The CDR3 contains 15 residues. CDR1 MNHEY and CDR2 SMNVEV come from the germline V gene (reference sequence). The CDR3 coding sequence is TGTGCCAGCAGAGGGATGGCTAGCGGATTGTACGAGCAGTACTTC. Translated: CASRGMASGLYEQYF.

This clonotype was detected many times. V usage is TRBV4-1 and J usage is TRBJ1-4; TRBD1 aligns across 7 bases. This CDR3 has 14 amino acids. With V trimmed by 4 bases and J by 3 bases, 2 bases remained unmatched. From germline, CDR1 is MGHRA and CDR2 YSYEKL. The CDR3 nucleotides are TGCGCCAGCAGCCCGGGACAGTCTAATGAAAAACTGTTTTTT. This encodes CASSPGQSNEKLFF.

This clonotype was seen at least ten times. The CDR3 sequence: CASSQRQGAYEQYF. The DNA for the CDR3 is TGTGCCAGCAGCCAACGGCAGGGGGCTTACGAGCAGTACTTC. The chain carries TRBV4-2 and TRBJ2-7, with TRBD1 matching 8 bases. Per germline, CDR1 LGHNA and CDR2 YNFKEQ. Trimming took 2 bases from V and 4 from J; bases not matched to a gene: 4. This CDR3 region has 14 residues.

This clonotype was observed a few times. V and J are TRBV7-9 and TRBJ2-5; D perhaps matches TRBD2 (6 bases). Germline values: CDR1 SEHNR, CDR2 FQNEAQ (reference sequence). Between the trimmed V and J ends, which lost 3 bases and 5 bases, there was a span of 13 bases. CDR3 length: 14 residues. CDR3 amino acids: CASSFDEGRETQYF. The DNA of the CDR3 is TGTGCCAGCAGCTTCGATGAAGGGAGGGAGACCCAGTACTTC.

CDR3 amino acids: CASSPSLRDTTYEQYF. Here the CDR3 DNA reads TGTGCCAGCAGTCCTAGCCTCCGGGACACAACCTACGAGCAGTACTTC. The V and J genes are TRBV27 and TRBJ2-7, with TRBD1 as a possible D gene (6 bases). The CDR3 consists of 16 residues. V gave up 5 bases and J gave up 2 bases, with 19 bases separating them. Looked up from germline, CDR1 is MNHEY and CDR2 is SMNVEV (reference sequence).

The chain is built from TRBV15 and TRBJ2-6; D is possibly TRBD2 (5 bases). With 0 bases removed from V and 12 bases from J, the gap between germline ends came to 6 bases. Germline CDR1 reads LNHNV; CDR2 reads YYDKDF (reference sequence). The CDR3 covers 12 residues. For the CDR3, the DNA is TGTGCCACCAGCAGAGATACTAGCGTCCTGACTTTC. Protein sequence: CATSRDTSVLTF. Looking up the rest from reference TRBV15 and TRBJ2-6 gives the full variable domain: DAMVIQNPRYQVTQFGKPVTLSCSQTLNHNVMYWYQQKSSQAPKLLFHYYDKDFNNEADTPDNFQSRRPNTSFCFLDIRSPGLGDTAMYLCATSRDTSVLTFGAGSRLTVL.

This clonotype was counted many times. V is TRBV7-9 and J is TRBJ1-1, with D possibly being TRBD1 (6 bases). The CDR3 totals 15 residues. Trimming took off 1 base at V and 4 bases at J, with 13 bases between the two ends. CDR1 and CDR2 from the germline V gene are SEHNR and FQNEAQ (reference sequence). Here the CDR3 reads CASSLDGQGFTEAFF. As DNA, the CDR3 is TGTGCCAGCAGCTTAGATGGCCAGGGGTTCACTGAAGCTTTCTTT.

This chain uses TRBV27 with TRBJ1-1; 7 bases fit TRBD1. This CDR3 is built from 15 residues. Germline CDR1 reads MNHEY; CDR2 reads SMNVEV (reference sequence). The V segment lost 5 bases and the J segment 3 bases; nucleotides outside the gene matches: 9. CDR3 in DNA: TGTGCCAGCAGTCAACACAGGGGAGTATACACTGAAGCTTTCTTT. Its protein is CASSQHRGVYTEAFF.

This clonotype was recorded at least ten times. V usage is TRBV25-1 and J usage is TRBJ2-1; tentative D call: TRBD1 (6 bases). The CDR3 has 13 amino acids. Germline V gene sequence: CDR1 MGHDK, CDR2 SYGVNS. V was shortened by 8 bases and J by 4 bases, with 12 bases between the two germline ends. CDR3 protein: CASSRGSYNEQFF. CDR3 nucleotides: TGTGCCAGCTCGAGGGGGTCGTACAATGAGCAGTTCTTC.

This clonotype was detected many times. In nucleotides, the CDR3 is TGCAGTGCTAGAGATGAGACAGCGCTCTACGAGCAGTACTTC. Its translation is CSARDETALYEQYF. The rearrangement joins TRBV20-1 to TRBJ2-7; possible D gene TRBD1, 5 bases. The CDR3 is 14 amino acids. Trimming took 0 bases from V and 3 from J, leaving 12 bases between them. Per the germline V gene, CDR1 is DFQATT and CDR2 is SNEGSKA (reference sequence).

This clonotype occurred many times. The chain uses TRBV5-4 and TRBJ1-2; D possibly corresponds to TRBD1 (5 bases). The V gene's germline CDR1 is SGHNT and CDR2 YYREEE (reference sequence). V lost 6 bases to trimming and J lost 8 bases, with 20 bases between them. This CDR3 contains 14 residues. CDR3 sequence reads: CASTPMGGGKGYTF. CDR3 DNA: TGTGCCAGCACCCCAATGGGGGGAGGAAAGGGCTACACCTTC.

At least ten counts were recorded for this clonotype. V is TRBV12-3 or TRBV12-4 and J is TRBJ2-5; weak D call: TRBD1 (7 bases). The CDR3 spans 16 residues. Between the trimmed V and J ends, which lost 5 bases and 1 base, there was a span of 17 bases. CDR3 DNA: TGTGCCAGCAGTCCAGGAAGGGGGGACAGCCAAGAGACCCAGTACTTC. Encoded protein: CASSPGRGDSQETQYF.